The clone carrying this TCR beta chain has ten or more counts. These data originate in a study of T cells in Graves' hyperthyroidism and ophthalmopathy. Study in general: Any treatment followed the collection of peripheral blood at initial diagnosis.

V lost 2 bases to trimming and J lost 0 bases, with 8 bases between them. Per the germline V gene, CDR1 is KGHSH and CDR2 is LQKENI. The CDR3 consists of 14 residues. Amplification of TCR beta CDR3 regions used RNA as the template. In the first-round RT-PCR of the TCR CDR3, the HTBI primer set was used. Each CDR3 protein is one row after TCRdb ran MiXCR on the multiplex PCR reads. Here the sample spans about 720,000 distinct CDR3 sequences, approximately 18% being singletons. The V and J genes are TRBV18 and TRBJ2-7; possible D gene TRBD1, 5 bases. This receptor was taken from a woman between 50 and 59 years old with Graves' hyperthyroidism that later progressed to Graves' ophthalmopathy. The specimen sequenced was blood. The CDR3 DNA reads as TGTGCCAGCTCACCAATTGACAGCTCCTACGAGCAGTACTTC. Translating it yields CASSPIDSSYEQYF.